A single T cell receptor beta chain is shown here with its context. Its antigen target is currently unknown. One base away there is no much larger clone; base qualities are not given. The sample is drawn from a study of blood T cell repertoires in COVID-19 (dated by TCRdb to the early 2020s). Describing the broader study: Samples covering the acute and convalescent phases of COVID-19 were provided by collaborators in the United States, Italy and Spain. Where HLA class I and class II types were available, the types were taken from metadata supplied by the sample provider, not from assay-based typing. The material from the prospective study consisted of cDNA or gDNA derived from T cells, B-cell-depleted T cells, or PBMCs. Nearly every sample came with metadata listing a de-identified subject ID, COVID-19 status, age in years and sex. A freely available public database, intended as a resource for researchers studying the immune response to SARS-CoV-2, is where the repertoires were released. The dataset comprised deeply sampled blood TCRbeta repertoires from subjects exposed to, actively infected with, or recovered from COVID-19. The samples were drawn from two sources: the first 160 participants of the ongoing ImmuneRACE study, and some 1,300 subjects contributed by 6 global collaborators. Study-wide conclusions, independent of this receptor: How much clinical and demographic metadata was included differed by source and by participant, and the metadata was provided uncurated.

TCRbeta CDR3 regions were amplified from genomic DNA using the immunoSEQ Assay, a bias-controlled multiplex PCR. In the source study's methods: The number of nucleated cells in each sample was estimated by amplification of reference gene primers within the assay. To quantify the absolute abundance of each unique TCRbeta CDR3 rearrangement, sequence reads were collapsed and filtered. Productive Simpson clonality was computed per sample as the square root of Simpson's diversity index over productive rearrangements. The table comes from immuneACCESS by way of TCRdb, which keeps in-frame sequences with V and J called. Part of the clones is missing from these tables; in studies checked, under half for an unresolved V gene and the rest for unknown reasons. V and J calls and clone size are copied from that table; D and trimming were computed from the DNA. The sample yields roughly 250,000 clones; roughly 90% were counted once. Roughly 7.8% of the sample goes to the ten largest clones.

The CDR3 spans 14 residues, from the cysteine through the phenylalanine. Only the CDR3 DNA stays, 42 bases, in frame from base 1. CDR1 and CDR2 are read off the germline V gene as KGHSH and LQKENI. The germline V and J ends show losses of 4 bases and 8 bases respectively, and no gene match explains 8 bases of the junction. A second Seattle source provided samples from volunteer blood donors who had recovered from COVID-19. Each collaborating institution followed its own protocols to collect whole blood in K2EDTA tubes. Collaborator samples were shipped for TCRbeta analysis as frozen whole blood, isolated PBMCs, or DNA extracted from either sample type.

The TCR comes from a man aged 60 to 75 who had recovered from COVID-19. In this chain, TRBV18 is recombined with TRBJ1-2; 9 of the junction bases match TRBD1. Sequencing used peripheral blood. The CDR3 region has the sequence CASSLSQGALGYTF. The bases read TGTGCCAGCTCACTGTCACAGGGGGCGCTGGGCTACACCTTC.